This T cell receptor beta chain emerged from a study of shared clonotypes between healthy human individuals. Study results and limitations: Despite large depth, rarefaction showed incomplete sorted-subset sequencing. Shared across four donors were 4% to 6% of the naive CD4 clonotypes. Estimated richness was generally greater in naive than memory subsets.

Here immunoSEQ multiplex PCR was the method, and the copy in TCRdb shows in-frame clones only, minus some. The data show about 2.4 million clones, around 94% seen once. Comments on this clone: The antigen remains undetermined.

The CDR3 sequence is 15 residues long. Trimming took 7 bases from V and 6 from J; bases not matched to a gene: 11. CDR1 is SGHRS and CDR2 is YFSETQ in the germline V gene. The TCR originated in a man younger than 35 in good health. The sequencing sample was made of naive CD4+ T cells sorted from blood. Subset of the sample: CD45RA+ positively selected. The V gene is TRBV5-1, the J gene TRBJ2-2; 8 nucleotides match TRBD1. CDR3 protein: CASGQTGAGPGELFF. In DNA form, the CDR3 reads TGCGCCAGCGGCCAGACAGGGGCCGGTCCCGGGGAGCTGTTTTTT. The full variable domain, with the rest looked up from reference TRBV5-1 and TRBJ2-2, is KAGVTQTPRYLIKTRGQQVTLSCSPISGHRSVSWYQQTPGQGLQFLFEYFSETQRNKGNFPGRFSGRQFSNSRSEMNVSTLELGDSALYLCASGQTGAGPGELFFGEGSRLTVL.